These T cell receptor beta chains were read from a single sample in a study of circulating and synovial CD4+ cells in juvenile arthritis. TCRdb's table, derived via immunoSEQ multiplex PCR, lists solely in-frame clones and lacks some. The sample includes approximately 36,000 clones, just under 95% seen only once; the top ten take 0.55% to 0.75%. Sample: CD4+ T cells from blood. These receptors originate from a human donor with juvenile idiopathic arthritis. Both conserved end residues are part of each CDR3. A D gene is named only where the DNA matches it firmly. For some rows the clone size is stated as once, few or many, or as a class when expanded; others skip it.

>NA|TRBV5-1|16|NA|TRBJ2-5
TGCGCCAGCAGCCAGGGGGGCAGCTTACTGGGAGAGACCCAGTACTTC
CASSQGGSLLGETQYF
>TRBD2|TRBV27|11|NA|TRBJ2-7
TGTGCCAGCCGACTAGCCTTGTCGATCTACTTC
CASRLALSIYF
>NA|TRBV4-3|12|NA|TRBJ1-1
TGCGCCAGCAGCTTCGGGGGGACTGAAGCTTTCTTT
CASSFGGTEAFF
>NA|TRBV7-2|14|once|TRBJ2-3
TGTGCCAGCAGCCGGGAAGTGCGGTACGATACGCAGTATTTT
CASSREVRYDTQYF
>TRBD1|TRBV18|16|NA|TRBJ1-6
TGTGCCAGCTCACCAACTACAGGGGGCGATAGCTCCCCCCTCCACTTT
CASSPTTGGDSSPLHF
>TRBD1|TRBV27|15|NA|TRBJ2-7
TGTGCCAGCAGTTTATCCAGGGGGATGAGCTACGAGCAGTACTTC
CASSLSRGMSYEQYF
>TRBD1|TRBV5-1|14|NA|TRBJ1-2
TGCGCCAGCAGCCTACAGGGGGCGGACTATGGCTACACCTTC
CASSLQGADYGYTF
>NA|TRBV7-2|15|NA|TRBJ1-6
TGTGCCAGCAGCAGGGAAGGGCCGGGGGGATCACCCCTCCACTTT
CASSREGPGGSPLHF
>TRBD1|TRBV7-9|11|few|TRBJ1-1
TGTGCCAGCACCCCCGGGACAGGGGCCTCCTTT
CASTPGTGASF
>NA|TRBV5-1|14|NA|TRBJ1-5
TGCGCCAGCAGCCCAACGGGGAGCAATCAGCCCCAGCATTTT
CASSPTGSNQPQHF
>TRBD1|TRBV4-1|14|NA|TRBJ2-7
TGCGCCAGCAGCCAACCGGGACAGGGCTACGAGCAGTACTTC
CASSQPGQGYEQYF
>NA|TRBV25-1|16|NA|TRBJ1-6
TGTGCCAGCAGTGACAGGAACACAGGGACACGTTCACCCCTCCACTTT
CASSDRNTGTRSPLHF
>TRBD2|TRBV5-4|17|NA|TRBJ2-2
TGTGCCAGCAGCTTGGATAGTTTTGCGGGGGGGGCCGGGGAGCTGTTTTTT
CASSLDSFAGGAGELFF
>TRBD1|TRBV2|16|NA|TRBJ1-6
TGTGCCAGCAGTGTCGCTAGGACAGGGCGAAATTCACCCCTCCACTTT
CASSVARTGRNSPLHF
>TRBD1|TRBV27|15|NA|TRBJ1-1
TGTGCCAGCAGCCGACAGGGAACCATTTTTTCTGTAGCTTTCTTT
CASSRQGTIFSVAFF
>TRBD1|TRBV7-3|13|NA|TRBJ2-3
TGTGCCAGCAGCTCGACAGGGATGGATACGCAGTATTTT
CASSSTGMDTQYF
>TRBD2|TRBV7-3|16|NA|TRBJ2-3
TGTGCCAGCAGCGACGGACTAGCGGGAAGCACAGATACGCAGTATTTT
CASSDGLAGSTDTQYF
>TRBD1|TRBV27|16|NA|TRBJ2-5
TGTGCCAGCAGTCCCGGGACAGGGATGTACCAAGAGACCCAGTACTTC
CASSPGTGMYQETQYF
>NA|TRBV9|15|NA|TRBJ1-1
TGTGCCAGCAGCGTCCGGGACAAAATTTCCACTGAAGCTTTCTTT
CASSVRDKISTEAFF
>NA|TRBV6-5|16|NA|TRBJ1-6
TGTGCCAGCAGTTACTCACAGAGCCCCTATAATTCACCCCTCCACTTT
CASSYSQSPYNSPLHF
>NA|TRBV7-9|15|NA|TRBJ2-1
TGTGCCAGCAGCGCCTCCCCACTAACGTCGGGAGAGCAGTTCTTC
CASSASPLTSGEQFF
>TRBD1|TRBV10-3|15|few|TRBJ1-6
TGTGCCATCAGTGATATGGGACAGTCCAATTCACCCCTCCACTTT
CAISDMGQSNSPLHF
>NA|TRBV7-2|14|NA|TRBJ2-3
TGTGCCAGCAGCTCGTATTCTAGCACAGATACGCAGTATTTT
CASSSYSSTDTQYF
>TRBD1|TRBV6-5|16|NA|TRBJ2-3
TGTGCCAGCAGTTACCTTGACAGGGGTGGACCCCATACGCAGTATTTT
CASSYLDRGGPHTQYF
>TRBD1|TRBV15|17|NA|TRBJ1-5
TGTGCCACCAGCAGCCGACAGGGATCTCATAGCAATCAGCCCCAGCATTTT
CATSSRQGSHSNQPQHF
>NA|TRBV7-3|14|NA|TRBJ2-1
TGTGCCAGCAGCTTTTCGGGACTTAACAATGAGCAGTTCTTC
CASSFSGLNNEQFF
>NA|TRBV7-8|13|NA|TRBJ1-3
TGTGCCAGAACGGGGGGGGCTGGAAACACCATATATTTT
CARTGGAGNTIYF
>NA|TRBV6-1|16|NA|TRBJ2-7
TGTGCCAGCAGTGAAGCATCAGGACAAATGTACGACGAGCAGTACTTC
CASSEASGQMYDEQYF
>NA|TRBV7-7|14|NA|TRBJ2-7
TGTGCCAGCAGCTTAACCAGCGCGGATAACGAGCAGTACTTC
CASSLTSADNEQYF
>TRBD1|TRBV7-2|13|NA|TRBJ1-1
TGTGCCAGCAGCTTTCCTATGGGACAGGAAGCTTTCTTT
CASSFPMGQEAFF
>TRBD2|TRBV5-4|16|NA|TRBJ2-3
TGTGCCAGCGGAAGCGGGGGGGCGAAGGGCACAGATACGCAGTATTTT
CASGSGGAKGTDTQYF
>NA|TRBV5-1|15|NA|TRBJ1-2
TGCGCCAGCAGCTTGGGCCAGTCGCTTCTCCCTGGCTACACCTTC
CASSLGQSLLPGYTF
>NA|TRBV6-5|13|once|TRBJ1-1
TGTGCCAGCAGTTCCGGGGGGGACACTGAAGCTTTCTTT
CASSSGGDTEAFF
>NA|TRBV9|15|NA|TRBJ2-3
TGTGCCAGCAGCGCATATACAGGGTCCACAGATACGCAGTATTTT
CASSAYTGSTDTQYF
>NA|TRBV5-4|14|NA|TRBJ2-7
TGTGCCAGCAGCCAAGATAGGCGAGAGCGCGAGCAGTACTTC
CASSQDRREREQYF
>NA|TRBV7-2|16|NA|TRBJ2-1
TGTGCCAGCACCCTGGGGGGCGGGAGCTCCTACAATGAGCAGTTCTTC
CASTLGGGSSYNEQFF
>TRBD2|TRBV7-6|18|NA|TRBJ2-7
TGTGCCAGCAGCCCATTGGGACTAGCGGGGCCGGGGGGCCACGAGCAGTACTTC
CASSPLGLAGPGGHEQYF
>TRBD2|TRBV10-3|12|NA|TRBJ2-1
TGTGCCATCAGTGAGACTAGCGGTGAGCAGTTCTTC
CAISETSGEQFF
>TRBD1|TRBV6-6|16|NA|TRBJ2-3
TGTGCCAGCAGCCCTAGGGACAGAACTAGCACAGATACGCAGTATTTT
CASSPRDRTSTDTQYF
>NA|TRBV5-6|14|few|TRBJ1-1
TGTGCCAGCAGCCCTGACCGGGCGGGCAATGTAGCTTTCTTT
CASSPDRAGNVAFF
>NA|TRBV6-5|13|NA|TRBJ2-7
TGTGCCAGCAGACCCAACAGTGTAGGCGAGCAGTACTTC
CASRPNSVGEQYF